This is a list of T cell receptor beta chains from one sample in a study of radiotherapy plus CTLA-4 blockade in lung cancer. Profiling relied on immunoSEQ multiplex PCR, and the TCRdb table lists in-frame clones only, not all of them. The table includes about 110,000 clones, approximately 81% detected once. Sample: peripheral blood, taken from a patient treated with radiotherapy plus ipilimumab. These receptors all come from a human donor with non-small cell lung cancer that progressed on radiotherapy plus ipilimumab. Some clones in this sample may be carry-over from other donors' samples. The CDR3 runs from the conserved cysteine through the conserved F or W. A D gene is named only where the DNA matches it firmly. Size is omitted from some rows. Given values are once, few, many or a class for expanded clones.

TRBJ1-5	once	TRBV18	.	CASSPGQPRGPQHF	TGTGCCAGCTCACCCGGACAGCCCCGAGGGCCCCAGCATTTT
TRBJ2-7	once	TRBV4-1	.	CASSQPWGSYEQYF	TGCGCCAGCAGCCAACCATGGGGCTCCTACGAGCAGTACTTC
TRBJ1-3	.	TRBV7-6	.	CASSRLGAETRGNTIYF	TGTGCCAGCAGCCGCTTGGGGGCTGAAACACGCGGAAACACCATATATTTT
TRBJ2-1	.	TRBV5-8	.	CASSLGLYNEQFF	TGTGCCAGCAGCTTGGGACTTTACAATGAGCAGTTCTTC
TRBJ2-7	.	TRBV10-1	.	CASSEQGRSYEQYF	TGCGCCAGCAGTGAACAGGGCCGCTCCTACGAGCAGTACTTC
TRBJ2-5	.	TRBV2	TRBD2	CASSEGLAGSETQYF	TGTGCCAGCAGTGAAGGACTAGCGGGGTCCGAGACCCAGTACTTC
TRBJ2-1	.	TRBV9	.	CASSVDLGSSFYNEQFF	TGTGCCAGCAGCGTAGATCTGGGTTCCAGTTTCTACAATGAGCAGTTCTTC
TRBJ1-3	.	TRBV4-2	.	CASSQVGAAGNTIYF	TGTGCCAGCAGCCAAGTGGGGGCGGCCGGAAACACCATATATTTT
TRBJ2-3	.	TRBV27	.	CASSLYRADTQYF	TGTGCCAGCAGTTTGTACAGGGCAGATACGCAGTATTTT
TRBJ2-5	.	TRBV7-2	.	CASSTIHTRAETQYF	TGTGCCAGCAGCACCATTCACACCAGGGCAGAGACCCAGTACTTC
TRBJ1-5	.	TRBV2	.	CASNIQGTQPQHF	TGTGCCAGCAACATACAGGGTACTCAGCCCCAGCATTTT
TRBJ2-6	.	TRBV2	.	CASSEGGPIWAGANVLTF	TGTGCCAGCAGTGAGGGGGGGCCTATATGGGCTGGGGCCAACGTCCTGACTTTC